These 15 T cell receptor beta chains share one sample of origin, sequenced in a study of cytomegalovirus exposure and HLA in healthy donors. The PCR used 60 Vbeta and 13 Jbeta primers. Clones were sequenced by immunoSEQ multiplex PCR, and TCRdb holds only the in-frame ones, with some missing. Of more than 65,000 clones in the sample, 78% were seen once. The material sequenced was PBMCs. The receptors derive from a man between 18 and 35 years old in good health and CMV-seropositive.

This chain connects TRBV5-6 to TRBJ1-1, with D unclear. The CDR3 totals 14 residues. V lost 6 bases to trimming and J lost 3 bases, with 15 bases between them. CDR1 and CDR2 (germline): SGHDT, YYEEEE. This chain's CDR3 is CASMYAGKYTEAFF. The CDR3 DNA follows: TGTGCCAGCATGTACGCCGGGAAATACACTGAAGCTTTCTTT. The variable domain in full, completed from reference TRBV5-6 and TRBJ1-1, reads DAGVTQSPTHLIKTRGQQVTLRCSPKSGHDTVSWYQQALGQGPQFIFQYYEEEERQRGNFPDRFSGHQFPNYSSELNVNALLLGDSALYLCASMYAGKYTEAFFGQGTRLTVV.

The chain uses TRBV6-5 and TRBJ1-1; D gene unclear. The CDR3 is 13 residues long. Germline CDR1 is MNHEY and CDR2 is SVGAGI. Trimming pared 0 bases from V and 2 bases from J, leaving 4 bases between. The DNA of the CDR3 is TGTGCCAGCAGTTACTCCCTAAACACTGAAGCTTTCTTT. Translating gives CASSYSLNTEAFF.

The chain joins TRBV29-1 to TRBJ2-3; 11 bases agree with TRBD2. V lost 4 bases to trimming and J lost 3 bases; unmatched junction nucleotides: 9. Germline V gene lookup returns CDR1 SQVTM and CDR2 ANQGSEA. The CDR3 covers 16 residues. CDR3 residues: CSVGGRPSGRTDTQYF. The CDR3 nucleotides read TGCAGCGTTGGAGGCCGCCCTAGCGGGAGGACAGATACGCAGTATTTT.

The V and J genes are TRBV28 and TRBJ1-2, with D maybe TRBD1 (6 bases). Germline-derived CDR1 and CDR2 are MDHEN and SYDVKM. V was cut by 6 bases and J by 6 bases, with 11 bases left in between. The CDR3 sequence is 12 residues long. The CDR3 DNA follows: TGTGCCAGCAGGGGACACCCGGATGGCTACACCTTC. This sequence encodes CASRGHPDGYTF.

This clone came up a few times. The chain employs TRBV2 and TRBJ2-1; 9 bases fit TRBD2. With 10 bases clipped from V and 8 bases from J, the junction kept 12 bases outside the gene matches. Germline lookup yields CDR1 SNHLY and CDR2 FYNNEI. The CDR3 consists of 14 residues. CDR3 in DNA: TGTGCCACCCTACCGGGACTAGCAATTTATGAGCAGTTCTTC. Its translation is CATLPGLAIYEQFF.

This clone was observed a single time. V is TRBV6-4 and J is TRBJ2-3, with TRBD2 matching over 9 bases. The V gene's germline CDR1 is MRHNA and CDR2 SNTAGT. Trimming at V came to 3 bases and at J to 4 bases, leaving 5 bases not matched to a gene. The CDR3 sequence is 15 residues long. The CDR3 DNA is TGTGCCAGCAGTGAGAGCGGGACTAGCCCAGATACGCAGTATTTT. As protein: CASSESGTSPDTQYF.

This rearrangement joins TRBV6-1 to TRBJ2-5; possible D gene TRBD1, 6 bases. The CDR3 loop spans 13 amino acids. Germline CDR1 is MNHNS and CDR2 is SASEGT. V lost 1 base and J lost 5, with 8 bases in between. CDR3 coding DNA: TGTGCCAGCAGTGAAGGACAGGTGGAGACCCAGTACTTC. This sequence encodes CASSEGQVETQYF.

This chain uses TRBV4-1 with TRBJ2-3, with 9 bases identical to TRBD2. This CDR3 comprises 17 residues. The ends lost 0 bases at V and 2 bases at J; junction bases unmatched: 6. Germline V CDR1 and CDR2: MGHRA, YSYEKL. The DNA for the CDR3 is TGCGCCAGCAGCCAAGATCGGGCTAGCGGGAACACAGATACGCAGTATTTT. It encodes CASSQDRASGNTDTQYF.

This clone was observed once. The V gene is TRBV18, the J gene TRBJ1-1; TRBD1 matches at 9 bases. CDR1 is KGHSH, CDR2 LQKENI, per germline. V lost 6 bases to trimming and J lost 3 bases; unmatched junction nucleotides: 8. The CDR3 runs 15 residues. The CDR3 coding sequence is TGTGCCAGCTCCCTGTTGGGACAGGGATACACTGAAGCTTTCTTT. Amino acid sequence: CASSLLGQGYTEAFF.

This rearrangement joins TRBV5-1 to TRBJ2-7; 11 positions match TRBD1. The CDR3 is made up of 14 amino acids. With 7 bases clipped from V and 7 bases from J, the junction kept 10 bases outside the gene matches. Germline CDR1 SGHRS, CDR2 YFSETQ. Here the CDR3 reads CASGKGQGAGEQYF. CDR3 in DNA: TGCGCCAGCGGAAAAGGACAGGGGGCGGGTGAGCAGTACTTC.

The V call is TRBV10-3, the J call TRBJ2-2; possible D gene TRBD2, 6 bases. The V and J ends lost 11 bases and 5 bases respectively, with 15 bases between them. CDR1 ENHRY and CDR2 SYGVKD come from the germline V gene. There are 13 residues in the CDR3. The chain's CDR3 is CALGGPGTGELFF. The CDR3 DNA follows: TGTGCCCTCGGAGGGCCGGGAACCGGGGAGCTGTTTTTT.

DNA for the CDR3: TGTGCCAGCAGTGATTCGAACACCGCCACTGAAGCTTTCTTT. Residues: CASSDSNTATEAFF. The chain has TRBV25-1 and TRBJ1-1; D is undetermined. CDR1 MGHDK and CDR2 SYGVNS come from the germline V gene. Trimming left V 3 bases short and J 4 bases short, with 12 bases between. The CDR3 runs 14 residues.

The V and J genes are TRBV14 and TRBJ2-7; D gene ambiguous. Per germline, CDR1 SGHDN and CDR2 FVKESK. V dropped 4 bases and J dropped 2 bases, with 12 bases sitting between them. This CDR3 has 14 residues. The CDR3 nucleotides are TGTGCCAGCAGCCCCAGTGACTCTCCCTACGAGCAGTACTTC. This sequence encodes CASSPSDSPYEQYF.

This clone appeared a single time. The V and J genes are TRBV28 and TRBJ1-1; D call uncertain. The V and J ends lost 6 bases and 5 bases respectively, with 10 bases between them. CDR3 length: 12 amino acids. CDR1 and CDR2 from the germline V gene are MDHEN and SYDVKM. The CDR3 coding sequence is TGTGCCAGCAGAACCGTGAGGACTGAAGCTTTCTTT. It yields the protein CASRTVRTEAFF.

The chain links TRBV6-5 to TRBJ2-7, with 7 bases identical to TRBD1. Germline V gene sequence: CDR1 MNHEY, CDR2 SVGAGI. After removal of 2 bases from V and 3 bases from J, the junction contained 4 bases not matched to a gene. There are 14 residues in the CDR3. The CDR3 DNA reads TGTGCCAGCAGTTACCGGGACAGAGACTACGAGCAGTACTTC. This encodes CASSYRDRDYEQYF.